Below are 27 T cell receptor beta chains sequenced from a single sample in a study of blood T cell repertoires in COVID-19. Sequenced by immunoSEQ multiplex PCR; TCRdb stores in-frame clones only, minus some. The sample includes about 210,000 clones, around 90% of them seen just once. The sample taken for sequencing was peripheral blood. The source is a man between 18 and 35 years old with active or convalescent COVID-19.

The count of this clone is one. The CDR3 bases are TGTGCCAGCAGTGAATATATGCGTGAGCAGTTCTTC. Its translation is CASSEYMREQFF. The chain has TRBV25-1 and TRBJ2-1; D is uncertain. Germline CDR1 is MGHDK and CDR2 is SYGVNS. This CDR3 is 12 amino acids long. Between the trimmed V and J ends, which lost 0 bases and 9 bases, there was a span of 6 bases.

The chain employs TRBV2 and TRBJ1-1; possible D gene TRBD1, 6 bases. The V end lost 7 bases, the J end lost 4 bases, and 13 bases lay between the germline ends. The germline V gene encodes CDR1 SNHLY and CDR2 FYNNEI. The CDR3 is 13 residues long. This CDR3 reads CASIKLGGTEAFF. The CDR3 DNA is TGTGCCAGCATCAAGCTAGGGGGCACTGAAGCTTTCTTT. Full variable domain (remainder filled in from reference TRBV2 and TRBJ1-1): EPEVTQTPSHQVTQMGQEVILRCVPISNHLYFYWYRQILGQKVEFLVSFYNNEISEKSEIFDDQFSVERPDGSNFTLKIRSTKLEDSAMYFCASIKLGGTEAFFGQGTRLTVV.

V and J are TRBV5-6 and TRBJ2-1; a possible D gene is TRBD2 (6 bases). This CDR3 comprises 15 residues. V lost 1 base and J lost 3, with 11 bases in between. The germline gives CDR1 SGHDT, CDR2 YYEEEE. This CDR3 is CASSLTGLLYNEQFF. In DNA form, the CDR3 reads TGTGCCAGCAGCTTGACGGGACTCCTCTACAATGAGCAGTTCTTC.

The chain joins TRBV9 to TRBJ2-2, with D uncertain. The CDR3 sequence is 12 residues long. V was trimmed by 4 bases and J by 8 bases, leaving 9 bases between them. The germline CDR1 and CDR2 sequences are SGDLS and YYNGEE. CDR3 sequence reads: CASSPSLGELFF. The DNA of the CDR3 is TGTGCCAGCAGCCCTTCTTTGGGGGAGCTGTTTTTT.

This chain uses TRBV7-9 with TRBJ1-5, with a possible D match to TRBD1 (5 bases). The germline V gene encodes CDR1 SEHNR and CDR2 FQNEAQ (reference sequence). The CDR3 contains 14 residues. V dropped 3 bases and J dropped 4 bases, with 10 bases sitting between them. CDR3 region: CASSFDSFNQPQHF. The CDR3 region has the DNA TGTGCCAGCAGCTTTGACAGCTTTAATCAGCCCCAGCATTTT.

CDR3 sequence (DNA): TGTGCCTGGGAGGACAGCTCGGGGTTCGCTTTCTTT. It translates to CAWEDSSGFAFF. This chain links TRBV30 with TRBJ1-1; possibly TRBD1 for D (6 bases). Germline CDR1 reads GTSNPN; CDR2 reads SVGIG (reference sequence). The ends were cut back, 5 bases at V and 11 bases at J, with 18 bases in the middle. This CDR3 has 12 amino acids. The full variable domain, its missing parts supplied by reference TRBV30 and TRBJ1-1, is SQTIHQWPATLVQPVGSPLSLECTVEGTSNPNLYWYRQAAGRGLQLLFYSVGIGQISSEVPQNLSASRPQDRQFILSSKKLLLSDSGFYLCAWEDSSGFAFFGQGTRLTVV.

The chain carries TRBV5-4 and TRBJ1-2; weak D call: TRBD1 (5 bases). The germline gives CDR1 SGHNT, CDR2 YYREEE (reference sequence). CDR3 length: 13 residues. Trimming shortened V by 0 bases and J by 4 bases, and 7 bases separated the two germline ends. The CDR3 bases are TGTGCCAGCAGCTTGGAAGGGGTCTATGGCTACACCTTC. It yields the protein CASSLEGVYGYTF. Filled out from reference TRBV5-4 and TRBJ1-2, the complete variable domain reads ETGVTQSPTHLIKTRGQQVTLRCSSQSGHNTVSWYQQALGQGPQFIFQYYREEENGRGNFPPRFSGLQFPNYSSELNVNALELDDSALYLCASSLEGVYGYTFGSGTRLTVV.

The J gene is TRBJ2-2, the V gene TRBV7-2; 8 bases are shared with TRBD1. V was pared by 5 bases and J by 4 bases, with 3 bases of the junction left unmatched. CDR3 length: 14 amino acids. Germline lookup yields CDR1 SGHTA and CDR2 FQGNSA. The DNA for the CDR3 is TGTGCCAGCAGCCGGACAGGGTCCACCGGGGAGCTGTTTTTT. Translation gives CASSRTGSTGELFF.

The chain carries TRBV12-5 and TRBJ1-6; D gene unclear. V gave up 5 bases and J gave up 7 bases, with 3 bases separating them. Germline-derived CDR1 and CDR2 are LGHNT and FRNRAP. The CDR3 covers 11 residues. The CDR3 sequence is CASGQNSPLHF. The DNA for the CDR3 is TGTGCTAGTGGTCAAAATTCACCCCTCCACTTT. The full variable domain, with the rest looked up from reference TRBV12-5 and TRBJ1-6, is DARVTQTPRHKVTEMGQEVTMRCQPILGHNTVFWYRQTMMQGLELLAYFRNRAPLDDSGMPKDRFSAEMPDATLATLKIQPSEPRDSAVYFCASGQNSPLHFGNGTRLTVT.

This chain uses TRBV6-5 with TRBJ2-2, with D tentatively TRBD2 (6 bases). There are 15 residues in the CDR3. The germline gives CDR1 MNHEY, CDR2 SVGAGI. The germline V and J ends were trimmed by 2 bases and 3 bases, with 10 bases remaining between them. The CDR3 here is CASSYEPGDTGELFF. DNA for the CDR3: TGTGCCAGCAGTTACGAACCGGGGGACACCGGGGAGCTGTTTTTT.

This chain connects TRBV24-1 to TRBJ2-1; D gene ambiguous. This CDR3 comprises 14 residues. Trimming shortened V by 0 bases and J by 5 bases, and 7 bases separated the two germline ends. CDR1 KGHDR and CDR2 SFDVKD come from the germline V gene. DNA for the CDR3: TGTGCCACCAGTGATTTGAACAGAAACAATGAGCAGTTCTTC. This encodes CATSDLNRNNEQFF.

The V call is TRBV13, the J call TRBJ2-7; possibly TRBD1 for D (5 bases). CDR1 is PRHDT, CDR2 FYEKMQ, per germline (reference sequence). The CDR3 loop spans 14 amino acids. V was clipped by 1 base and J by 3 bases, with 10 bases between them. CDR3 DNA: TGTGCCAGCAGCTTAGCCGCAGGGCGCTACGAGCAGTACTTC. Translated, it gives CASSLAAGRYEQYF.

This chain uses TRBV4-1 with TRBJ2-3; 11 bases are a match to TRBD2. V gave up 2 bases and J gave up 6 bases; unmatched junction bases: 13. The CDR3 totals 18 residues. Germline assignment: CDR1 MGHRA and CDR2 YSYEKL. The CDR3 spells CASSQSFGASGGIDTQYF. The CDR3 nucleotides are TGCGCCAGCAGCCAATCCTTTGGGGCTAGCGGGGGGATCGATACGCAGTATTTT.

The rearrangement uses TRBV9 and TRBJ2-1; 7 bases are shared with TRBD2. This CDR3 spans 15 amino acids. The J segment lost 7 bases and the V segment lost 0 bases, leaving 7 bases of the junction unmatched. Germline V gene lookup returns CDR1 SGDLS and CDR2 YYNGEE. The CDR3 region is CASSVGAGAGNEQFF. The CDR3, as DNA: TGTGCCAGCAGCGTAGGGGCGGGAGCCGGGAATGAGCAGTTCTTC.

The chain employs TRBV9 and TRBJ2-7; TRBD2 agrees at 9 bases. CDR3 size: 17 residues. The V segment lost 0 bases and the J segment 7 bases; nucleotides outside the gene matches: 14. The germline CDR1 and CDR2 sequences are SGDLS and YYNGEE. The DNA of the CDR3 is TGTGCCAGCAGCGTAGCGCTTCAGACTAGCGGAGTGGGGGAGCAGTACTTC. Its translation: CASSVALQTSGVGEQYF.

This chain uses TRBV28 with TRBJ1-1; D is perhaps TRBD1 (5 bases). CDR1 is MDHEN and CDR2 is SYDVKM in the germline V gene. V gave up 0 bases and J gave up 1 base, with 12 bases separating them. This CDR3 contains 16 residues. The CDR3 sequence is CASSLWGGKENTEAFF. In DNA, the CDR3 is TGTGCCAGCAGTTTATGGGGGGGTAAGGAGAACACTGAAGCTTTCTTT.

The chain couples TRBV7-9 to TRBJ2-3, with 7 bases aligning to TRBD2. The germline V gene encodes CDR1 SEHNR and CDR2 FQNEAQ (reference sequence). J lost 0 bases, V lost 3 bases, and 3 bases had no gene match. The CDR3 loop spans 15 amino acids. CDR3 sequence: CASSFKRESTDTQYF. CDR3 nucleotide sequence: TGTGCCAGCAGCTTCAAGCGGGAAAGCACAGATACGCAGTATTTT.

The CDR3 nucleotides are TGTGCCAGCAGCTTCCGGCCCGGGACAGGGACCTACGAGCAGTACTTC. Protein sequence: CASSFRPGTGTYEQYF. The rearrangement uses TRBV11-2 and TRBJ2-7, with 9 bases lining up with TRBD1. The V segment lost 3 bases and the J segment 2 bases; nucleotides outside the gene matches: 8. CDR1 and CDR2 (germline): SGHAT, FQNNGV. The length of the CDR3 is 16 residues. Full variable domain (remainder filled in from reference TRBV11-2 and TRBJ2-7): EAGVAQSPRYKIIEKRQSVAFWCNPISGHATLYWYQQILGQGPKLLIQFQNNGVVDDSQLPKDRFSAERLKGVDSTLKIQPAKLEDSAVYLCASSFRPGTGTYEQYFGPGTRLTVT.

This clone was observed at least ten times. The CDR3 DNA follows: TGTGCCAGCAGCCAAGGTCGGCGGCCCGGCCCTGAAGCTTTCTTT. This codes for CASSQGRRPGPEAFF. The chain joins TRBV4-2 to TRBJ1-1; D remains ambiguous. Trimming stripped 1 base from V and 6 bases from J, with 15 bases between. Germline assignment: CDR1 LGHNA and CDR2 YNFKEQ. This CDR3 has 15 residues.

Only a few counts were recorded for this clone. This chain uses TRBV7-2 with TRBJ2-1; 11 bases align to TRBD2. The CDR3 contains 15 residues. The germline V gene encodes CDR1 SGHTA and CDR2 FQGNSA. Unmatched junction bases numbered 5, after V lost 3 bases and J lost 7 bases. The CDR3 DNA reads as TGTGCCAGCAGCTTGCTAGCGGGAGGTAGGAATGAGCAGTTCTTC. This translates into CASSLLAGGRNEQFF.

This chain uses TRBV5-6 with TRBJ2-7; 8 bases agree with TRBD2. CDR3 length equals 13 residues. The V gene's germline CDR1 is SGHDT and CDR2 YYEEEE. J gave up 6 bases and V 4 bases, and 6 bases lay outside the gene matches. CDR3 in amino acids: CASSISGTGEQYF. CDR3 coding DNA: TGTGCCAGCAGCATTAGCGGGACTGGCGAGCAGTACTTC.

The rearrangement uses TRBV7-9 and TRBJ2-2, with 10 bases identical to TRBD1. In germline, CDR1 is SEHNR, CDR2 FQNEAQ (reference sequence). V was clipped by 5 bases and J by 5 bases; unmatched bases: 8. The CDR3 runs 16 residues. The CDR3 DNA follows: TGTGCCAGCAGCCCACGGGGACAGGGGTTGACCGGGGAGCTGTTTTTT. Its protein product is CASSPRGQGLTGELFF.

The V and J genes are TRBV7-8 and TRBJ1-5; D remains ambiguous. Trimming removed 5 bases from V and 0 bases from J, with 20 bases in between. The CDR3 totals 18 residues. Germline V CDR1 and CDR2: SGHVS, FQNEAQ. In nucleotides, the CDR3 is TGTGCCAGCAGCCCCTTACCCCCCCGAGAGTATAGCAATCAGCCCCAGCATTTT. Amino acids: CASSPLPPREYSNQPQHF.

The chain employs TRBV6-5 and TRBJ1-4; no definite D call. This CDR3 has 14 amino acids. Germline V gene data show CDR1 as MNHEY and CDR2 as SVGAGI. Trimming took off 6 bases at V and 6 bases at J, with 14 bases between the two ends. The CDR3 spells CASSPGGRDEKLFF. CDR3 in DNA: TGTGCCAGCAGCCCCGGAGGCCGGGATGAAAAACTGTTTTTT.

Notes on this clone: The sample carries other DNA sequences with the same CDR3. The chain links TRBV5-1 to TRBJ1-2; 10 bases are a match to TRBD1. From germline, CDR1 is SGHRS and CDR2 YFSETQ. The CDR3 consists of 14 residues. V lost 3 bases, J lost 2 bases, and 1 base stayed unmatched. CDR3 amino acids: CASSSGQGNYGYTF. The CDR3, as DNA: TGCGCCAGCAGCTCGGGACAGGGGAACTATGGCTACACCTTC.

This chain joins TRBV9 and TRBJ2-1; 8 nucleotides agree with TRBD1. Germline V gene data show CDR1 as SGDLS and CDR2 as YYNGEE. The junction had 2 bases not matched to a gene; V was cut back by 0 bases and J by 3 bases. The CDR3 length is 15 residues. The CDR3: CASSVGQGNYNEQFF. DNA of the CDR3: TGTGCCAGCAGCGTAGGACAGGGGAACTACAATGAGCAGTTCTTC.

The rearrangement joins TRBV24-1 to TRBJ1-1, with 8 bases identical to TRBD1. V lost 2 bases to trimming and J lost 2 bases; unmatched junction nucleotides: 6. Germline CDR1 and CDR2: KGHDR and SFDVKD. This CDR3 comprises 16 residues. The CDR3, as DNA: TGTGCCACCAGTGATTCCGGACAGGGCTCCAACACTGAAGCTTTCTTT. This encodes CATSDSGQGSNTEAFF.